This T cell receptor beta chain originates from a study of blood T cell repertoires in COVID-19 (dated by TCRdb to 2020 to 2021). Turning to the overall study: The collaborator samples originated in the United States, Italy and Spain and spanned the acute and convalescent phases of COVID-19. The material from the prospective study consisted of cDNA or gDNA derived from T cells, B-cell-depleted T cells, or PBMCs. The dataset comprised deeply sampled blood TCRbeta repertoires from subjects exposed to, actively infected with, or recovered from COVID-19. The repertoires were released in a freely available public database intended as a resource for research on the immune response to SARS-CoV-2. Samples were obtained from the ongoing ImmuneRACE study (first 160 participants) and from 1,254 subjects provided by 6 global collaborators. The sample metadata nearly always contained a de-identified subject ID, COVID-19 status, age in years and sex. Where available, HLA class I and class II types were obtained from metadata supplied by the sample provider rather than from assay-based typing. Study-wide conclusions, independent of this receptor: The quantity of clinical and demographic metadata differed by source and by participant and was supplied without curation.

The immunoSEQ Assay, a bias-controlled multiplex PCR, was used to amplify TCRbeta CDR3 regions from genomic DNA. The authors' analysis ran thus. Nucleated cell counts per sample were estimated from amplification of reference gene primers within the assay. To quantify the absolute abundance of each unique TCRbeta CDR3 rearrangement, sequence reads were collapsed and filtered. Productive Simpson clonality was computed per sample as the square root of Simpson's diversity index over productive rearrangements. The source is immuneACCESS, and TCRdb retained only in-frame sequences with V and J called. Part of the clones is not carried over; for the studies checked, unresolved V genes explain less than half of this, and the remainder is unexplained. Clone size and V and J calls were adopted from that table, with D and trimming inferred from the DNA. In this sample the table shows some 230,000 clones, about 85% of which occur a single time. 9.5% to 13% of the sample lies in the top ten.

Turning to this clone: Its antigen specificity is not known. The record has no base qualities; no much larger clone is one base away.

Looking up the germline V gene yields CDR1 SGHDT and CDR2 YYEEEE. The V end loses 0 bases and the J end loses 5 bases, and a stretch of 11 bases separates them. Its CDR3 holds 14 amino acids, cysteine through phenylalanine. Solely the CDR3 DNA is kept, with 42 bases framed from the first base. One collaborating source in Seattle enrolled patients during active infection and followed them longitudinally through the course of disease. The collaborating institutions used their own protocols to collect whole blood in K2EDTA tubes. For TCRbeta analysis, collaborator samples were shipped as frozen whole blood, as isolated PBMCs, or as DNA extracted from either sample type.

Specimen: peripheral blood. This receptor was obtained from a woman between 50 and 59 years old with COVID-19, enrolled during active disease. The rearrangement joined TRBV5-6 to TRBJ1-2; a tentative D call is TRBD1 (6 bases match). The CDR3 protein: CASSLGGGRYGYTF. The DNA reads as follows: TGTGCCAGCAGCTTGGGCGGGGGCCGGTATGGCTACACCTTC.